Listed below are T cell receptor beta chains from one sample, sequenced in a study of cytomegalovirus exposure and HLA in healthy donors. The method was immunoSEQ multiplex PCR; TCRdb's version includes in-frame clones alone and lacks a portion of them. The sample consists of some 200,000 clones, about four fifths of them appearing once. The sequenced material came from PBMCs. These receptor sequences come from a woman aged 18 to 35 in good health and CMV-seronegative. CDR3s include the opening cysteine and the closing phenylalanine or tryptophan. D genes are given only for firm matches. Part of the rows lack a size; the others show once, few, many or a class for expanded clones.

d_gene	abundance	j_gene	v_gene	CDR3nt	CDR3aa
TRBD1	-	TRBJ1-4	TRBV4-1	TGCGCCAGCCGAGGACAGGGTGGGGAAAAACTGTTTTTT	CASRGQGGEKLFF
-	once	TRBJ1-4	TRBV28	TGTGCCAGCAGGGGGTCGAGGGGGGGTTATGAAAAACTGTTTTTT	CASRGSRGGYEKLFF
-	-	TRBJ2-1	TRBV6-1	TGTGCCAGCAGCCCTAATTATAGCTCCTACAATGAGCAGTTCTTC	CASSPNYSSYNEQFF
-	-	TRBJ2-5	TRBV9	TGTGCCAGCAGCGTAGCGGAGGGTTTTGGAGAGACCCAGTACTTC	CASSVAEGFGETQYF
TRBD1	-	TRBJ2-7	TRBV4-3	TGCGCCAGCAGCCAAGATCCAGCCGGGACAGCAGCACCAGCGAGCTCCTACGAGCAGTACTTC	CASSQDPAGTAAPASSYEQYF
TRBD2	-	TRBJ2-5	TRBV2	TGTGCCAGCAGAAGGACTAGCGGGGGGGAGACCCAGTACTTC	CASRRTSGGETQYF
TRBD2	-	TRBJ2-1	TRBV27	TGTGCCAGCGCGAAAACCCAAATAGCGGGAAGGCCCTACAATGAGCAGTTCTTC	CASAKTQIAGRPYNEQFF
TRBD1	-	TRBJ1-4	TRBV5-8	TGTGCCAGCAGCTTGGCCATACACAGGGGCGAAAAACTGTTTTTT	CASSLAIHRGEKLFF
-	-	TRBJ2-1	TRBV4-3	TGCGCCAGCAGCTCTTACTCAGGGGCGGCCGGATACAATGAGCAGTTCTTC	CASSSYSGAAGYNEQFF
-	-	TRBJ2-7	TRBV28	TGTGCCAGCAGTTCCTTCCCCCAGTACTCCTACGAGCAGTACTTC	CASSSFPQYSYEQYF
-	-	TRBJ2-3	TRBV5-1	TGCGCCAGCAGCTTACACCCCCGGGACTCAAACACAGATACGCAGTATTTT	CASSLHPRDSNTDTQYF
-	-	TRBJ1-1	TRBV18	TGTGCCAGCTCACCATGGGAGGGGATGACTGAAGCTTTCTTT	CASSPWEGMTEAFF
TRBD2	-	TRBJ2-7	TRBV6-1	TGTGCCAGCAGTTCCGGGGGAGCGGGAGGACGCGAGCAGTACTTC	CASSSGGAGGREQYF
TRBD1	few	TRBJ2-7	TRBV9	TGTGCCAGCAGCGTAGGTGGGACAGGGAATTTCGAGCAGTACTTC	CASSVGGTGNFEQYF
-	-	TRBJ1-2	TRBV19	TGTGCCAGTAAGATTTGGACAGATAATAACTATGGCTACACCTTC	CASKIWTDNNYGYTF
TRBD2	-	TRBJ2-7	TRBV7-9	TGTGCCAGCAGCTTTACTAGCGGATTTAACTACGAGCAGTACTTC	CASSFTSGFNYEQYF
-	-	TRBJ1-1	TRBV27	TGTGCCAGCAGTTTAAGGCCCGGGTTCACTGAAGCTTTCTTT	CASSLRPGFTEAFF
TRBD1	once	TRBJ1-6	TRBV11-3	TGTGCCAGCAGCTCGACAGGGGACGGTTCACCCCTCCACTTT	CASSSTGDGSPLHF
TRBD2	once	TRBJ2-1	TRBV7-9	TGTGCCAGCAGCCTGAACGCCCTTAAGCGGGAGGTCTCCTACAATGAGCAGTTCTTC	CASSLNALKREVSYNEQFF
TRBD2	-	TRBJ2-2	TRBV11-2	TGTGCCAGCAGCTCCAGGGACTACCTCGGGGAGCTGTTTTTT	CASSSRDYLGELFF
-	-	TRBJ1-2	TRBV5-1	TGCGCCAGCAGCTTGGTCCCGGGGCAAGGGGGTGGCTATGGCTACACCTTC	CASSLVPGQGGGYGYTF
TRBD2	-	TRBJ2-1	TRBV19	TGTGCCAGTAGTGAGGTAGCGGGCACCAATGAGCAGTTCTTC	CASSEVAGTNEQFF
TRBD2	-	TRBJ2-1	TRBV7-9	TGTTCCAGCAGCTGGGACGAGCGGGATTGGTACTATGAGCAGTTCTTC	CSSSWDERDWYYEQFF
-	-	TRBJ1-1	TRBV20-1	TGCAGTGCTAGTCGGGGCACTGAAGCTTTCTTT	CSASRGTEAFF
-	-	TRBJ2-2	TRBV7-2	TGTGCCAGCACCCTCGGGACCGGGGAGCTGTTTTTT	CASTLGTGELFF
TRBD1	-	TRBJ1-4	TRBV7-2	TGTGCCAGCAGCCCGGGACAGGGGAATGAAAAACTGTTTTTT	CASSPGQGNEKLFF
TRBD1	-	TRBJ1-5	TRBV18	TGTGCCAGCTCACCACAGGTAGGGACAGGGAATCAGCCCCAGCATTTT	CASSPQVGTGNQPQHF
TRBD2	-	TRBJ2-7	TRBV4-3	TGCGCCAGCAGCCAAGACCCGGGGGGCTCCTACGAGCAGTACTTC	CASSQDPGGSYEQYF
-	few	TRBJ2-7	TRBV5-4	TGTGCCAGCAGCTTCGTAAGGGGCAGCTCCTACGAGCAGTACTTC	CASSFVRGSSYEQYF
-	-	TRBJ2-1	TRBV11-3	TGTGCCAGCAGCTGGGAAGGGGTCGGGGGATCCTACAATGAGCAGTTCTTC	CASSWEGVGGSYNEQFF
-	-	TRBJ1-3	TRBV11-3	TGTGCCAGCAGCTCCGCGAGTGAGGACTCTGGAAACACCATATATTTT	CASSSASEDSGNTIYF
-	many	TRBJ2-2	TRBV6-5	TGTGCCAGCAGCCCAACTGTCGGGGAGCTGTTTTTT	CASSPTVGELFF
-	-	TRBJ1-1	TRBV19	TGTGCCAGTAATGAAGGAGGCGCGAACACTGAAGCTTTCTTT	CASNEGGANTEAFF
TRBD1	-	TRBJ2-1	TRBV5-1	TGCGCCAGCAGCTTAGGCCAGGGGGACAATGAGCAGTTCTTC	CASSLGQGDNEQFF
-	-	TRBJ1-1	TRBV28	TGTGCCAGCAGGCCCAGTAGGGGCACTGAAGCTTTCTTT	CASRPSRGTEAFF
-	-	TRBJ1-6	TRBV30	TGTGCCTGGAATCGGGACATAACATCCTCCTATAATTCACCCCTCCACTTT	CAWNRDITSSYNSPLHF
-	-	TRBJ2-2	TRBV6-5	TGTGCCAGCAGCGGAGGGGCAGGCCCAATAGGGGAGCTGTTTTTT	CASSGGAGPIGELFF
TRBD2	-	TRBJ2-7	TRBV28	TGTGCCAGCAGCTCTCAAGGACTAGCGGGAGTCTACGAGCAGTACTTC	CASSSQGLAGVYEQYF
-	-	TRBJ2-7	TRBV19	TGTGCCAGTAGTATCGGCAGGGGTGACTACGAGCAGTACTTC	CASSIGRGDYEQYF
TRBD2	-	TRBJ2-1	TRBV5-4	TGTGCCAGCAAGAAGGCGGGAGGGCTCTACAATGAGCAGTTCTTC	CASKKAGGLYNEQFF
TRBD1	-	TRBJ2-1	TRBV7-2	TGTGCCAGCAGCTTAACCGGTGGGACAGGGATCCCCCATGAGCAGTTCTTC	CASSLTGGTGIPHEQFF
-	few	TRBJ2-1	TRBV4-1	TGCGCCAGCAGCCAAGATATGAGTTACAATGAGCAGTTCTTC	CASSQDMSYNEQFF
TRBD2	-	TRBJ2-1	TRBV28	TGTGCCAGCAGTGTTGCGGGGGGGGCTTATGAGCAGTTCTTC	CASSVAGGAYEQFF
-	-	TRBJ2-5	TRBV5-1	TGCGCCAGCAGCTTGGTGGGGGCCTTAGAAGAGACCCAGTACTTC	CASSLVGALEETQYF
TRBD1	-	TRBJ2-7	TRBV28	TGTGCCAGCAGTTCGTTTTATAGAACAGGGGACAACGAGCAGTACTTC	CASSSFYRTGDNEQYF
-	-	TRBJ1-3	TRBV19	TGTGCCAGTAGTATAGCGCGCAGGGCCACCTCTGGAAACACCATATATTTT	CASSIARRATSGNTIYF
TRBD1	-	TRBJ1-2	TRBV5-1	TGCGCCAGCAGCTTGGTTACAGGGGGCGACTATGGCTACACCTTC	CASSLVTGGDYGYTF
TRBD1	-	TRBJ1-5	TRBV6-6	TGTGCCAGCAGTGTCCGACCGACAGGGAATCAGCCCCAGCATTTT	CASSVRPTGNQPQHF
TRBD2	-	TRBJ2-5	TRBV10-3	TGTGCCATCAGTGGACTAGCGGGAATCGGGGAGACCCAGTACTTC	CAISGLAGIGETQYF
-	-	TRBJ2-6	TRBV6-1	TGTGCCAGCAGTCCAGGGAATTCCGGGGCCAACGTCCTGACTTTC	CASSPGNSGANVLTF
-	-	TRBJ2-1	TRBV6-5	TGTGCCAGCAGTCTACTAGGGTCTTACAATGAGCAGTTCTTC	CASSLLGSYNEQFF
TRBD2	-	TRBJ2-5	TRBV29-1	TGCAGCGTCGATCTAGGCGCGGGAGGTCGAGAGACCCAGTACTTC	CSVDLGAGGRETQYF
TRBD2	-	TRBJ2-7	TRBV28	TGTGCCAGCAGTTTACAACTAGCGGGAGGGCCCAAGTCGGTGAGCTCCTACGAGCAGTACTTC	CASSLQLAGGPKSVSSYEQYF
-	-	TRBJ2-7	TRBV9	TGTGCCAGCAGCACAACGGGGTCTTTCTCCTACGAGCAGTACTTC	CASSTTGSFSYEQYF
-	-	TRBJ2-2	TRBV11-2	TGTGCCAACTCGGGACTCGAGAACACCGGGGAGCTGTTTTTT	CANSGLENTGELFF
TRBD2	-	TRBJ2-1	TRBV28	TGTGCCAGCAGTTCGTACTTAGTTAGCGGGAGGTCGTACAATGAGCAGTTCTTC	CASSSYLVSGRSYNEQFF
TRBD1	-	TRBJ1-2	TRBV9	TGTGCCAGCAGCCCCCTGGACAGGGTAGGTGGCTACACCTTC	CASSPLDRVGGYTF